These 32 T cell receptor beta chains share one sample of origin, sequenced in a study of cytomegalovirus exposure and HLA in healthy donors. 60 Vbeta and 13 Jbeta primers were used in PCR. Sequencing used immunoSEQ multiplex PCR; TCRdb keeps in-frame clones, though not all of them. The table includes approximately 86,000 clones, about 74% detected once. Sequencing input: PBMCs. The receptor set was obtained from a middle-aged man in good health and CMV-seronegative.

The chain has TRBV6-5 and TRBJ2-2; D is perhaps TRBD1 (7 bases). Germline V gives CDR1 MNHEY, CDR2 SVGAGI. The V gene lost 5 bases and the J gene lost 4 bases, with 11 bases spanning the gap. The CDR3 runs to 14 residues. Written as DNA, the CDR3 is TGTGCCAGCAGTGTCCAGGGGGGCACCGGGGAGCTGTTTTTT. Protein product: CASSVQGGTGELFF.

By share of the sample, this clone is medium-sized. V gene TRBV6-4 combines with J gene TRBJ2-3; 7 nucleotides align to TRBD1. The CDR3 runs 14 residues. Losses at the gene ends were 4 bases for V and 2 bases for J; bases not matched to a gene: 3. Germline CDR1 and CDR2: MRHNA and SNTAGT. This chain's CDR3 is CASSVGTDTDTQYF. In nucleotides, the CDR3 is TGTGCCAGCAGTGTCGGGACAGACACAGATACGCAGTATTTT.

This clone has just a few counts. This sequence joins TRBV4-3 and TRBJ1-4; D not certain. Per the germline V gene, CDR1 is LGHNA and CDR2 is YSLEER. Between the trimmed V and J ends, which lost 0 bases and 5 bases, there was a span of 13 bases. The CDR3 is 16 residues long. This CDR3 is CASSQDWGGENEKLFF. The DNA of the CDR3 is TGCGCCAGCAGCCAAGACTGGGGAGGCGAAAATGAAAAACTGTTTTTT.

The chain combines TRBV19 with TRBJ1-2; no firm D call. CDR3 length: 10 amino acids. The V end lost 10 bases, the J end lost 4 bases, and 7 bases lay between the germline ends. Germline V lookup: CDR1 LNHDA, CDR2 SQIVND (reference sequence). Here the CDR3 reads CATTCYGYTF. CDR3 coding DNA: TGTGCCACCACATGCTATGGCTACACCTTC. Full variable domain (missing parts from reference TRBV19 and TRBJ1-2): DGGITQSPKYLFRKEGQNVTLSCEQNLNHDAMYWYRQDPGQGLRLIYYSQIVNDFQKGDIAEGYSVSREKKESFPLTVTSAQKNPTAFYLCATTCYGYTFGSGTRLTVV.

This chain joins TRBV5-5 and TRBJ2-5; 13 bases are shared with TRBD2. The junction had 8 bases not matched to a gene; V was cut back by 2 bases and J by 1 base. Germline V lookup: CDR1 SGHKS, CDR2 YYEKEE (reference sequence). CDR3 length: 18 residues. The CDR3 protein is CASSFLRTSGGSQETQYF. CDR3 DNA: TGTGCCAGCAGCTTCTTAAGGACTAGCGGGGGATCCCAAGAGACCCAGTACTTC.

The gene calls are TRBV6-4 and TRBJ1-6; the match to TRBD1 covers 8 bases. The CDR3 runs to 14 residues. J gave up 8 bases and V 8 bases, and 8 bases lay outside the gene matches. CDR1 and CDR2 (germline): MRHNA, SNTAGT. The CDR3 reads CASGPGQDHSPLHF. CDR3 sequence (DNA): TGTGCCAGCGGACCGGGACAGGACCATTCACCCCTCCACTTT.

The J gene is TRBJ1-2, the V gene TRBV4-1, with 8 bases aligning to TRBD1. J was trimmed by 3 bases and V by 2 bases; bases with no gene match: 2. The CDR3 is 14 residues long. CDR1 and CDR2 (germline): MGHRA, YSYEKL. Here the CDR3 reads CASSQTDRDYGYTF. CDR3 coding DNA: TGCGCCAGCAGCCAAACGGACAGGGACTATGGCTACACCTTC.

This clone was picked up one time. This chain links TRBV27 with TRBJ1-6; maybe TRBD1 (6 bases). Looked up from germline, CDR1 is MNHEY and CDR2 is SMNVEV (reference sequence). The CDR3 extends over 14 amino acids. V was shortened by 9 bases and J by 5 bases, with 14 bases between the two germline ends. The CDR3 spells CASTAGTNNSPLHF. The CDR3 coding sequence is TGTGCCAGTACGGCCGGGACAAATAATTCACCCCTCCACTTT.

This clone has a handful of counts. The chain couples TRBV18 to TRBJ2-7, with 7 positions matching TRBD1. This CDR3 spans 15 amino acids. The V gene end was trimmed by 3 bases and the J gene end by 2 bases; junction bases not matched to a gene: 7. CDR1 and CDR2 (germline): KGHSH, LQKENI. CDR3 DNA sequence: TGTGCCAGCTCACCTTACCGGGACAGTCCCTACGAGCAGTACTTC. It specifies CASSPYRDSPYEQYF.

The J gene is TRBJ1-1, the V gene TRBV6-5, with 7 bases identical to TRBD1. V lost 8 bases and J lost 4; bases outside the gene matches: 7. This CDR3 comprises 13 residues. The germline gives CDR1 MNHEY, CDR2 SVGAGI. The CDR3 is CASGDSHLTEAFF. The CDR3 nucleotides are TGTGCCAGCGGGGACAGCCACCTCACTGAAGCTTTCTTT.

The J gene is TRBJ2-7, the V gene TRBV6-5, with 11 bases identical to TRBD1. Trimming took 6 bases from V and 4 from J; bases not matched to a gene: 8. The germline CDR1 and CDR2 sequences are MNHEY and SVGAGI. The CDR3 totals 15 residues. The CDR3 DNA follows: TGTGCCAGCAGCCAGTGGGGACAGGGGGGTTACGAGCAGTACTTC. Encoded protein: CASSQWGQGGYEQYF.

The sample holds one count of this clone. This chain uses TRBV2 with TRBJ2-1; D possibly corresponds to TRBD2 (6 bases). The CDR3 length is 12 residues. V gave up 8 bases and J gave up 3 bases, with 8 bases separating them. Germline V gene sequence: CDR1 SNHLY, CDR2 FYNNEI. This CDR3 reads CASGGLYNEQFF. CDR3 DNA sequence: TGTGCCAGCGGGGGACTCTACAATGAGCAGTTCTTC.

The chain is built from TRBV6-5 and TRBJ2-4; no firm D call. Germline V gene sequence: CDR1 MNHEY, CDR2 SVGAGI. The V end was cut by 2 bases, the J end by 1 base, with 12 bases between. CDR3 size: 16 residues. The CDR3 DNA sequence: TGTGCCAGCAGTTACGTGGCAGTCCCCGCCAAAAACATTCAGTACTTC. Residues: CASSYVAVPAKNIQYF.

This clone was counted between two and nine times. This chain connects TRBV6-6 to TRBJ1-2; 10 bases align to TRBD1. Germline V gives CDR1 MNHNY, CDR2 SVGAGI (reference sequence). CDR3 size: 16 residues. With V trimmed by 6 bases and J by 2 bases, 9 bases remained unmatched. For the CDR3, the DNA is TGTGCCAGCAGACCCGGGACAGGGGCCCAGAACTATGGCTACACCTTC. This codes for CASRPGTGAQNYGYTF.

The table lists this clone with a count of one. CDR3 DNA: TGTGCCAGCAGCTTGGATGCGGTGGATACGCAGTATTTT. Protein sequence: CASSLDAVDTQYF. This chain connects TRBV5-4 to TRBJ2-3; unclear D gene. This CDR3 has 13 residues. Per the germline V gene, CDR1 is SGHNT and CDR2 is YYREEE (reference sequence). Trimming removed 0 bases from V and 6 bases from J, with 8 bases in between.

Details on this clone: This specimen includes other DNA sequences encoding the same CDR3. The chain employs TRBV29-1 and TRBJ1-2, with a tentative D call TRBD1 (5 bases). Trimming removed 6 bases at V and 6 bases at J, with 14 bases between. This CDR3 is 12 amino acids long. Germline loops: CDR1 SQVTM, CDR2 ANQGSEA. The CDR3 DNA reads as TGCAGCGTCGGGCAGGGTTTGGATGGCTACACCTTC. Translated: CSVGQGLDGYTF.

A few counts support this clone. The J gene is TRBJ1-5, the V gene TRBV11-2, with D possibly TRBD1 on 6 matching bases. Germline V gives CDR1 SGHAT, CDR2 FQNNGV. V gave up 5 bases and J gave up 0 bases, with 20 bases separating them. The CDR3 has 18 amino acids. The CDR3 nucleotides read TGTGCCAGCAGCCTACTGGGGGGGGCCGGGAATAGCAATCAGCCCCAGCATTTT. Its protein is CASSLLGGAGNSNQPQHF. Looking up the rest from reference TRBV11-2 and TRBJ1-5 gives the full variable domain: EAGVAQSPRYKIIEKRQSVAFWCNPISGHATLYWYQQILGQGPKLLIQFQNNGVVDDSQLPKDRFSAERLKGVDSTLKIQPAKLEDSAVYLCASSLLGGAGNSNQPQHFGDGTRLSIL.

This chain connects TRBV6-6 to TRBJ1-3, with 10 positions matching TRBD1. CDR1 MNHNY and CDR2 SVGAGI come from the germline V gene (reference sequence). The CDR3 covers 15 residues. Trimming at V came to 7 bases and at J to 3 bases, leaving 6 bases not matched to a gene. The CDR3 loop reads CASTRTGGDGNTIYF. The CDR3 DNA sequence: TGTGCCAGCACCCGGACAGGGGGAGATGGAAACACCATATATTTT.

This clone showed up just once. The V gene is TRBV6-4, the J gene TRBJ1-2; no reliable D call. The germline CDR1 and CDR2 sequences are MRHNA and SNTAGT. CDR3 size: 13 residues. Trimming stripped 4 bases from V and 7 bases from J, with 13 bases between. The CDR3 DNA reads TGTGCCAGCAGTGCAGGCCCCGAAAGTGGCTACACCTTC. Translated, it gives CASSAGPESGYTF.

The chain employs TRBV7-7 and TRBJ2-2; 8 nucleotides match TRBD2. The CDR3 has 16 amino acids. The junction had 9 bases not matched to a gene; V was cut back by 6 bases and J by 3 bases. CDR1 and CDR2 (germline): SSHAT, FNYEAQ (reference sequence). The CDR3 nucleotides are TGTGCCAGCAGTGGGCCGGGGGGGCCGGACACCGGGGAGCTGTTTTTT. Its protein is CASSGPGGPDTGELFF.

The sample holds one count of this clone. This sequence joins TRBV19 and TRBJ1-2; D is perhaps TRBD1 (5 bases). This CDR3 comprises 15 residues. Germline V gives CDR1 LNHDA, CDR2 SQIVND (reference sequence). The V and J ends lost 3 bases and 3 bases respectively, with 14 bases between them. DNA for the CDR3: TGTGCCAGTAGTATTCTCCAGGGAATTGACTATGGCTACACCTTC. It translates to CASSILQGIDYGYTF.

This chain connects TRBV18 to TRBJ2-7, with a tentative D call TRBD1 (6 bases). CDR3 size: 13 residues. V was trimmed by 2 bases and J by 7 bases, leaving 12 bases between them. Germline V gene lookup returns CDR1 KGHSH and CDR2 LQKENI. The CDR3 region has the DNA TGTGCCAGCTCACCAGGGGGCCTCGGTGAGCAGTACTTC. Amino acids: CASSPGGLGEQYF.

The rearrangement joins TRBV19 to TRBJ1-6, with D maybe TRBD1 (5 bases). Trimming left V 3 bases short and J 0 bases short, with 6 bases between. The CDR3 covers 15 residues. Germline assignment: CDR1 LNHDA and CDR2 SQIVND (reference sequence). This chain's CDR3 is CASSIRVSYNSPLHF. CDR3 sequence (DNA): TGTGCCAGTAGTATCAGGGTCTCCTATAATTCACCCCTCCACTTT.

This chain's CDR3 is CASSMGQVGYGYTF. CDR3 nucleotides: TGTGCCAGTAGTATGGGGCAGGTTGGCTATGGCTACACCTTC. The chain links TRBV19 to TRBJ1-2, with D possibly TRBD1 on 5 matching bases. The V end was cut by 3 bases, the J end by 4 bases, with 12 bases between. This CDR3 has 14 residues. Germline V CDR1 and CDR2: LNHDA, SQIVND (reference sequence).

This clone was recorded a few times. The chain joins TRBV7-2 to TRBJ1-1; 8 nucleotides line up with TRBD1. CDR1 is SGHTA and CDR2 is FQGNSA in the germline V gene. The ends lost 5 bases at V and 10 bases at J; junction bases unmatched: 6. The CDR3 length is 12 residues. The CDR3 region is CASSPWTGTAFF. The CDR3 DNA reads TGTGCCAGCAGCCCCTGGACAGGGACAGCTTTCTTT.

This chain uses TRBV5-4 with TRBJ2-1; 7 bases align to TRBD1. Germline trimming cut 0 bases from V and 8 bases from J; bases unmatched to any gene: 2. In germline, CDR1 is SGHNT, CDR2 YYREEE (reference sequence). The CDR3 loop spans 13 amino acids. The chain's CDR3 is CASSLGDRDEQFF. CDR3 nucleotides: TGTGCCAGCAGCTTGGGGGACAGAGATGAGCAGTTCTTC.

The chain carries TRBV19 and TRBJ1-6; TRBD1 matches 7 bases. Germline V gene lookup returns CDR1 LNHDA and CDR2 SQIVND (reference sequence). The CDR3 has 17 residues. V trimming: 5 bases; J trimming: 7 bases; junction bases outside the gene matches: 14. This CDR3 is CASSQGTGAIPNSPLHF. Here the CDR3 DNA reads TGTGCCAGTAGTCAGGGAACAGGGGCGATCCCGAATTCACCCCTCCACTTT.

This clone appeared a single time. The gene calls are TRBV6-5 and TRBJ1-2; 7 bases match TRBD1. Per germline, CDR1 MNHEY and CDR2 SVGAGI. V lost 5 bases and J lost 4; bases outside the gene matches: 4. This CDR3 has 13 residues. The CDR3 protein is CASSRRDSYGYTF. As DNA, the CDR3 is TGTGCCAGCAGTCGCCGGGACAGCTATGGCTACACCTTC.

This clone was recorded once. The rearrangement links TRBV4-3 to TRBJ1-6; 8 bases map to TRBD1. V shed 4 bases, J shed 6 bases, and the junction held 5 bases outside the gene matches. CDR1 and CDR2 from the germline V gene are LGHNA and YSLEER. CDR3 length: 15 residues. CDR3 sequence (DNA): TGCGCCAGCAGCCTTCGACAGGGGTCTAATTCACCCCTCCACTTT. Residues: CASSLRQGSNSPLHF.

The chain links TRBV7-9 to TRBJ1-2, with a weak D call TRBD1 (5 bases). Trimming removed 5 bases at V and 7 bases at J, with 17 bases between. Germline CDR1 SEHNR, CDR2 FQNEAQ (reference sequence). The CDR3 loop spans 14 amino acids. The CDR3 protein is CASSPRGGYLGYTF. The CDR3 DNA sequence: TGTGCCAGCAGCCCCCGTGGGGGGTATCTTGGCTACACCTTC.

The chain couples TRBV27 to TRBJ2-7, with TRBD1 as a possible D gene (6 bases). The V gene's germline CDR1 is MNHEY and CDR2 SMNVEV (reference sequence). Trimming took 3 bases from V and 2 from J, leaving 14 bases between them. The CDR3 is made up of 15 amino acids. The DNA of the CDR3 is TGTGCCAGCAGTTTCACCTTCGACAGGCCCTACGAGCAGTACTTC. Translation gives CASSFTFDRPYEQYF.

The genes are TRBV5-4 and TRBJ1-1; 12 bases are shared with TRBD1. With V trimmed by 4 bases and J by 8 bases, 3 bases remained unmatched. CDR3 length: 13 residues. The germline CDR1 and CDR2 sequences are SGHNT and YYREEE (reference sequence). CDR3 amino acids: CASSKGQGAEAFF. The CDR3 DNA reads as TGTGCCAGCAGCAAGGGACAGGGGGCGGAAGCTTTCTTT.